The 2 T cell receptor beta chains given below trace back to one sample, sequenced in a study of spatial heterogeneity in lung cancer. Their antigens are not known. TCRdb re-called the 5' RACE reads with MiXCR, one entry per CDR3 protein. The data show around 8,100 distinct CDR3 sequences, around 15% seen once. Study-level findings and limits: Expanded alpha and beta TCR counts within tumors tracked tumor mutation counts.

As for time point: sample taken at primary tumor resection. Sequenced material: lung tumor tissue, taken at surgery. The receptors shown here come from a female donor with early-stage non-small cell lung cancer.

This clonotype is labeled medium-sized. Here the CDR3 DNA reads TGTGCCAGCAGCCGTAGCTCTAGCACAGATACGCAGTATTTT. Translating gives CASSRSSSTDTQYF. The chain employs TRBV7-9 and TRBJ2-3; D gene ambiguous. CDR1 is SEHNR and CDR2 is FQNEAQ in the germline V gene (reference sequence). V gave up 5 bases and J gave up 0 bases, with 9 bases separating them. The length of the CDR3 is 14 residues.

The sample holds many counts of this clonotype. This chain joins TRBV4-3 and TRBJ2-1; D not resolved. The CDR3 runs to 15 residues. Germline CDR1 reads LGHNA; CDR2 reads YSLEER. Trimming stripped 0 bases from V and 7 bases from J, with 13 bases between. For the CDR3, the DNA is TGCGCCAGCAGCCAAGAGAACATTGGTATTAATGAGCAGTTCTTC. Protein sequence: CASSQENIGINEQFF.